This entry lists 29 T cell receptor beta chains sequenced from one sample in a study of cytomegalovirus exposure and HLA in healthy donors. Generated by immunoSEQ multiplex PCR, the TCRdb table keeps only in-frame clones and is missing some. The sample has some 200,000 clones, around 90% seen once. Source material: PBMCs. The receptor set was obtained from a woman between 18 and 29 years old in good health and CMV-seronegative.

The chain is built from TRBV7-7 and TRBJ2-5; weak D call: TRBD1 (5 bases). The CDR3 extends over 14 amino acids. Trimming left V 0 bases short and J 2 bases short, with 7 bases between. CDR1 is SSHAT, CDR2 FNYEAQ, per germline (reference sequence). The CDR3 coding sequence is TGTGCCAGCAGCTTAGCAAGGGGACAAGAGACCCAGTACTTC. Translating gives CASSLARGQETQYF. The variable domain in full, with the rest retrieved from reference TRBV7-7 and TRBJ2-5, is GAGVSQSPRYKVTKRGQDVTLRCDPISSHATLYWYQQALGQGPEFLTYFNYEAQPDKSGLPSDRFSAERPEGSISTLTIQRTEQRDSAMYRCASSLARGQETQYFGPGTRLLVL.

V usage is TRBV2 and J usage is TRBJ2-3; 7 nucleotides line up with TRBD1. Germline lookup yields CDR1 SNHLY and CDR2 FYNNEI. The junction had 10 bases not matched to a gene; V was cut back by 5 bases and J by 2 bases. The CDR3 is 16 amino acids. The DNA of the CDR3 is TGTGCCAGCAGTTCCCTGGTAGGGACAGACACAGATACGCAGTATTTT. Translated: CASSSLVGTDTDTQYF.

This chain joins TRBV2 and TRBJ2-3, with 7 bases that match TRBD2. Germline trimming cut 10 bases from V and 2 bases from J; bases unmatched to any gene: 15. Germline CDR1 is SNHLY and CDR2 is FYNNEI. This CDR3 contains 16 residues. The CDR3 DNA sequence: TGTGCCATCCCGGATCGGTTCGCGGGAGCCACAGATACGCAGTATTTT. It codes for CAIPDRFAGATDTQYF.

The CDR3 region is CASSFRAGVNEQFF. The CDR3 bases are TGTGCCAGCAGCTTTAGAGCGGGAGTCAATGAGCAGTTCTTC. The V gene is TRBV11-3, the J gene TRBJ2-1; 8 nucleotides line up with TRBD2. The CDR3 consists of 14 residues. Germline V gene data show CDR1 as SGHNT and CDR2 as YENEEA. With 3 bases clipped from V and 6 bases from J, the junction kept 4 bases outside the gene matches.

This chain connects TRBV6-5 to TRBJ1-1, with D maybe TRBD1 (6 bases). This CDR3 is built from 12 residues. Trimming cost V 10 bases and J 5 bases, with 14 bases left between them. Germline assignment: CDR1 MNHEY and CDR2 SVGAGI. The CDR3 is CATSRGDTEAFF. The CDR3 region has the DNA TGTGCCACCTCCAGGGGAGATACTGAAGCTTTCTTT.

The V gene is TRBV7-3, the J gene TRBJ2-5; maybe TRBD2 (6 bases). The CDR3 is 14 amino acids. CDR1 SGHTA and CDR2 FQGTGA come from the germline V gene. V was clipped by 2 bases and J by 4 bases, with 11 bases between them. The CDR3 nucleotides read TGTGCCAGCAGCTTAGCCGGGACTGCAGAGACCCAGTACTTC. It codes for CASSLAGTAETQYF.

The chain has TRBV30 and TRBJ2-2; weak D call: TRBD2 (6 bases). The germline V and J ends were trimmed by 1 base and 6 bases, with 12 bases remaining between them. CDR1 is GTSNPN, CDR2 SVGIG, per germline (reference sequence). CDR3 length equals 14 residues. CDR3 nucleotide sequence: TGTGCCTGGAGTGGCGGGGTCTCGGCCGGGGAGCTGTTTTTT. Its protein is CAWSGGVSAGELFF.

This clone was detected a few times. CDR3 sequence: CASSLGGAGLSIQYF. DNA for the CDR3: TGTGCCAGCAGTCTTGGGGGCGCGGGTCTATCCATTCAGTACTTC. V is TRBV6-5 and J is TRBJ2-4, with D perhaps matching TRBD1 (6 bases). Trimming pared 5 bases from V and 9 bases from J, leaving 20 bases between. In germline, CDR1 is MNHEY, CDR2 SVGAGI. CDR3 length equals 15 residues.

The chain joins TRBV5-1 to TRBJ2-5, with 7 bases that match TRBD1. V lost 6 bases, J lost 1 base, and 9 bases stayed unmatched. In germline, CDR1 is SGHRS, CDR2 YFSETQ. The CDR3 runs 15 residues. CDR3 bases: TGCGCCAGCACCAGTCTGGGACAGACCCAAGAGACCCAGTACTTC. It is translated as CASTSLGQTQETQYF.

The V call is TRBV5-1, the J call TRBJ2-3; 12 positions match TRBD2. In germline, CDR1 is SGHRS, CDR2 YFSETQ. This CDR3 has 17 amino acids. The J segment lost 8 bases and the V segment lost 0 bases, leaving 10 bases of the junction unmatched. The CDR3 loop reads CASSLASTSGSVRTQYF. In DNA, the CDR3 is TGCGCCAGCAGCTTGGCCTCGACTAGCGGGAGCGTCCGTACGCAGTATTTT.

The chain carries TRBV6-5 and TRBJ2-7; D possibly corresponds to TRBD2 (5 bases). Germline CDR1 and CDR2: MNHEY and SVGAGI. The CDR3 runs 13 residues. Trimming pared 8 bases from V and 1 base from J, leaving 12 bases between. The CDR3 region is CASQKGDSYEQYF. In nucleotides, the CDR3 is TGTGCCAGCCAAAAGGGAGATTCCTACGAGCAGTACTTC.

The chain joins TRBV19 to TRBJ2-7, with 7 bases aligning to TRBD1. This CDR3 is 14 amino acids long. Germline values: CDR1 LNHDA, CDR2 SQIVND (reference sequence). Trimming removed 4 bases from V and 3 bases from J; junction bases left unmatched: 6. The CDR3 reads CASSRRTGRYEQYF. CDR3 coding DNA: TGTGCCAGTAGTAGACGGACAGGCCGCTACGAGCAGTACTTC.

CDR3 region: CASSLNSGRAYEQYF. DNA for the CDR3: TGCGCCAGCAGCTTAAATAGCGGGAGAGCCTACGAGCAGTACTTC. The genes are TRBV5-1 and TRBJ2-7, with 9 bases aligning to TRBD2. This CDR3 is built from 15 residues. Germline values: CDR1 SGHRS, CDR2 YFSETQ. V lost 2 bases, J lost 2 bases, and 5 bases stayed unmatched.

This clone showed up just once. The CDR3 reads CAWSGLGGNQPQHF. The CDR3 coding sequence is TGTGCCTGGAGTGGGCTCGGGGGAAATCAGCCCCAGCATTTT. The chain carries TRBV30 and TRBJ1-5, with D maybe TRBD1 (5 bases). Trimming removed 1 base from V and 4 bases from J, with 11 bases in between. Per germline, CDR1 GTSNPN and CDR2 SVGIG (reference sequence). This CDR3 comprises 14 residues.

The rearrangement joins TRBV5-1 to TRBJ2-7; 12 bases fit TRBD2. Germline CDR1 SGHRS, CDR2 YFSETQ. The ends lost 4 bases at V and 3 bases at J; junction bases unmatched: 5. There are 15 residues in the CDR3. The CDR3 loop reads CASSTWTSGVYEQYF. The CDR3, as DNA: TGCGCCAGCAGCACTTGGACTAGCGGGGTCTACGAGCAGTACTTC.

This clone was recorded only once. J is TRBJ2-2 and V is TRBV28; 8 bases align to TRBD1. V shed 5 bases and J 4 bases; nucleotides not matched to a gene: 3. The V gene's germline CDR1 is MDHEN and CDR2 SYDVKM. This CDR3 contains 14 residues. DNA of the CDR3: TGTGCCAGCAGTGACAGGGGTCCCACCGGGGAGCTGTTTTTT. This encodes CASSDRGPTGELFF. Variable domain in full (rest from reference TRBV28 and TRBJ2-2): DVKVTQSSRYLVKRTGEKVFLECVQDMDHENMFWYRQDPGLGLRLIYFSYDVKMKEKGDIPEGYSVSREKKERFSLILESASTNQTSMYLCASSDRGPTGELFFGEGSRLTVL.

The rearrangement joins TRBV15 to TRBJ1-2; 8 positions agree with TRBD1. V gave up 1 base and J gave up 2 bases; unmatched junction bases: 3. The length of the CDR3 is 15 residues. Germline CDR1 and CDR2: LNHNV and YYDKDF (reference sequence). Here the CDR3 reads CATSRAGTGNYGYTF. CDR3 sequence (DNA): TGTGCCACCAGCAGAGCGGGGACAGGAAACTATGGCTACACCTTC.

The chain carries TRBV19 and TRBJ2-1, with 11 bases aligning to TRBD2. The germline V gene has CDR1 LNHDA and CDR2 SQIVND (reference sequence). After removal of 3 bases from V and 5 bases from J, the junction contained 6 bases not matched to a gene. CDR3 length equals 16 residues. CDR3 DNA sequence: TGTGCCAGTAGTATTTACCCGGGACTAGCGGACAATGAGCAGTTCTTC. Translating gives CASSIYPGLADNEQFF.

V gene TRBV9 combines with J gene TRBJ2-1; 7 bases align to TRBD2. The CDR3 contains 15 residues. J was trimmed by 3 bases and V by 4 bases; bases with no gene match: 7. Germline-derived CDR1 and CDR2 are SGDLS and YYNGEE. The chain's CDR3 is CASSPGVAGYNEQFF. The CDR3, as DNA: TGTGCCAGCAGCCCCGGGGTAGCGGGCTACAATGAGCAGTTCTTC.

This clone has only one observation. V is TRBV10-1 and J is TRBJ2-1; TRBD2 matches 12 bases. The CDR3 contains 15 residues. V dropped 5 bases and J dropped 8; count of bases not matched to a gene: 7. Germline assignment: CDR1 WNHNN and CDR2 SYGVQD (reference sequence). CDR3 coding DNA: TGCGCCAGCAGTAGACTAGCGGGAGAATGGGATGAGCAGTTCTTC. It codes for CASSRLAGEWDEQFF.

The rearrangement joins TRBV6-6 to TRBJ2-5; 9 nucleotides match TRBD2. Per the germline V gene, CDR1 is MNHNY and CDR2 is SVGAGI (reference sequence). The CDR3 length is 16 residues. V dropped 2 bases and J dropped 2; count of bases not matched to a gene: 6. The CDR3 region is CASSYGAAGGQETQYF. The CDR3 DNA reads TGTGCCAGCAGTTACGGGGCAGCGGGAGGTCAAGAGACCCAGTACTTC.

This chain links TRBV9 with TRBJ1-2; no clear D. The V end lost 2 bases, the J end lost 4 bases, and 18 bases lay between the germline ends. CDR3 length: 16 residues. Germline values: CDR1 SGDLS, CDR2 YYNGEE. The DNA for the CDR3 is TGTGCCAGCAGCGTGGCTATAGCGGGGTCGGCCTATGGCTACACCTTC. Translating it yields CASSVAIAGSAYGYTF.

The V and J genes are TRBV30 and TRBJ1-1; TRBD1 aligns across 9 bases. After removal of 3 bases from V and 12 bases from J, the junction contained 8 bases not matched to a gene. The germline gives CDR1 GTSNPN, CDR2 SVGIG (reference sequence). The CDR3 has 12 amino acids. The CDR3 region is CAWRQGATRSFF. CDR3 nucleotide sequence: TGTGCCTGGAGACAGGGGGCGACGAGGTCTTTCTTT.

The rearrangement joins TRBV11-2 to TRBJ2-1, with 11 bases that match TRBD2. The CDR3 is 17 residues long. Germline CDR1 is SGHAT and CDR2 is FQNNGV. V dropped 3 bases and J dropped 0; count of bases not matched to a gene: 4. The CDR3 spells CASSLVAGGHSYNEQFF. CDR3 coding DNA: TGTGCCAGCAGCTTGGTAGCGGGAGGGCACTCCTACAATGAGCAGTTCTTC.

The chain combines TRBV14 with TRBJ2-1, with D possibly TRBD1 on 5 matching bases. CDR1 and CDR2 from the germline V gene are SGHDN and FVKESK. The V and J ends lost 4 bases and 2 bases respectively, with 18 bases between them. The CDR3 totals 17 residues. The CDR3 sequence is CASSPGPSKGPYNEQFF. The CDR3 nucleotides are TGTGCCAGCAGCCCAGGGCCCAGCAAGGGCCCCTACAATGAGCAGTTCTTC.

This chain uses TRBV28 with TRBJ2-7, with 8 bases identical to TRBD2. Germline loops: CDR1 MDHEN, CDR2 SYDVKM. The CDR3 covers 14 residues. The junction had 3 bases not matched to a gene; V was cut back by 3 bases and J by 2 bases. Written as DNA, the CDR3 is TGTGCCAGCAGTTTGGGCGGGAGGACCTACGAGCAGTACTTC. This encodes CASSLGGRTYEQYF.

The chain joins TRBV28 to TRBJ2-2, with TRBD2 identical over 8 bases. The CDR3 extends over 13 amino acids. The junction had 6 bases not matched to a gene; V was cut back by 6 bases and J by 9 bases. The germline CDR1 and CDR2 sequences are MDHEN and SYDVKM. CDR3 bases: TGTGCCAGCAGGCGGACTAGCCCCCGGGAGCTGTTTTTT. It is translated as CASRRTSPRELFF.

The chain couples TRBV2 to TRBJ1-3, with D perhaps matching TRBD1 (6 bases). Trimming pared 1 base from V and 3 bases from J, leaving 10 bases between. The germline V gene has CDR1 SNHLY and CDR2 FYNNEI. The CDR3 contains 15 residues. The CDR3 nucleotides are TGTGCCAGCAGTGAAGTGCGGGGGCGTGGAAACACCATATATTTT. This codes for CASSEVRGRGNTIYF.

The genes are TRBV9 and TRBJ2-3; a possible D gene is TRBD2 (6 bases). Germline V lookup: CDR1 SGDLS, CDR2 YYNGEE. V lost 3 bases and J 5 bases, leaving 13 bases between the germline ends. The CDR3 is 14 residues long. CDR3: CASSGRVTGDTQYF. The CDR3 region has the DNA TGTGCCAGCAGCGGGAGGGTCACGGGAGATACGCAGTATTTT.